Described below is a single T cell receptor (beta chain) sequence and its context. The antigen is undetermined. Time point defined: week 11, during vaccination. Vaccine doses each comprised 300 ug of mutant IDH1 20-mer peptide, with topical imiquimod. There were new WHO grade 3 or 4 astrocytomas in the donors, and these were IDH1-mutant and ATRX-lost. These data belong to a study of a mutant IDH1 vaccine in newly diagnosed glioma. For the study at large: Patients in the study were vaccinated eight times, receiving shots in weeks 1, 3, 5, 7, 11, 15, 19 and 23. Previous treatment comprised radiotherapy, temozolomide, or both, mostly both.

Germline V gives CDR1 MNHNS, CDR2 SASEGT. The CDR3 spans 11 residues. V gave up 7 bases and J gave up 6 bases, with 7 bases separating them. Produced via immunoSEQ multiplex PCR; TCRdb's table is partial and in-frame only. The sample has 25,000 to 35,000 clones; around 90% are singletons. The sequencing here drew on PBMCs, taken from a glioma patient whose treatment included an IDH1 peptide vaccine. The chain joins TRBV6-1 to TRBJ1-5, with D perhaps TRBD1 (5 bases). This clonotype was obtained from a man aged 18 to 35 with glioma. The CDR3 DNA reads as TGTGCCAGCAAAGGGGCTCAGCCCCAGCATTTT. Protein sequence: CASKGAQPQHF.